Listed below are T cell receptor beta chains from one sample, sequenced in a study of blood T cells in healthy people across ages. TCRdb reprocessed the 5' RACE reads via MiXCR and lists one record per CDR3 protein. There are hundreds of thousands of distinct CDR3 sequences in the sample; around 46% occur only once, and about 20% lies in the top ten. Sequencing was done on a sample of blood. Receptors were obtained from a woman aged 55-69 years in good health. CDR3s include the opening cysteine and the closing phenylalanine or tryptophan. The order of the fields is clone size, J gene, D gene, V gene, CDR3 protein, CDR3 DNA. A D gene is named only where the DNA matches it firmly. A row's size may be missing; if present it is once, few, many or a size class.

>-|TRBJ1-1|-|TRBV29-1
CSVEEVRANEAFF
TGCAGCGTTGAAGAGGTCAGGGCCAATGAAGCTTTCTTT
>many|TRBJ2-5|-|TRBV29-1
CSANPRREEAQYF
TGCAGCGCCAACCCCAGGAGGGAGGAAGCCCAGTACTTC
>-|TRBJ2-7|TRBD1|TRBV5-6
CASSYGQGVEQYF
TGTGCCAGCAGCTACGGACAGGGCGTGGAGCAGTACTTC
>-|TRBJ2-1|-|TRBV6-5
CASSYDRQNEQFF
TGTGCCAGCAGTTACGACAGACAGAATGAGCAGTTCTTC
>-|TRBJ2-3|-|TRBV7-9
CASSLGLSGTPRTDTQYF
TGTGCCAGCAGCTTAGGACTTTCCGGGACGCCCCGGACAGATACGCAGTATTTT
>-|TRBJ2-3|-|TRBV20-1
CSASSNTDTQYF
TGCAGTGCTAGTTCGAACACAGACACGCAGTATTTT
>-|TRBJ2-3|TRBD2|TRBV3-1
CASSRSSGGNADTQYF
TGTGCCAGCAGCCGGAGTAGCGGGGGGAATGCAGATACGCAGTATTTT
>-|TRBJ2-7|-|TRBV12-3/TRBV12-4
CASRIRGDSYEQYF
TGTGCCAGCAGGATCAGGGGGGATTCCTACGAGCAGTACTTC
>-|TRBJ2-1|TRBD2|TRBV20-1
CSAKVLAGRSYNEQFF
TGCAGTGCTAAGGTCCTAGCGGGGCGATCCTACAATGAGCAGTTCTTC
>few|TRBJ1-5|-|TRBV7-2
CASSSRDTRNQPQHF
TGTGCCAGCAGCTCCCGGGACACGCGCAATCAGCCCCAGCATTTT
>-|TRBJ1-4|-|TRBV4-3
CASSLDRGKLFF
TGCGCCAGCAGCCTGGACAGAGGAAAACTGTTTTTT
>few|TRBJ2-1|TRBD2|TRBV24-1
CATSGPSSGIFNEQFF
TGTGCCACCAGTGGTCCCTCTAGCGGGATTTTCAATGAGCAGTTCTTC
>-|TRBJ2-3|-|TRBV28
CASSFPPRGTDTQYF
TGTGCCAGCAGTTTCCCCCCCCGGGGAACAGATACGCAGTATTTT
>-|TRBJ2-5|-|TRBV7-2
CASSLELGRQTQYF
TGTGCCAGCAGCTTAGAGCTGGGGAGGCAGACCCAGTACTTC
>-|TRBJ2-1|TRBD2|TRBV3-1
CASSQASGGPSYSEQFF
TGTGCCAGCAGCCAGGCTAGCGGGGGGCCTTCCTACAGTGAGCAGTTCTTC
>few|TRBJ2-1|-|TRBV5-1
CASSLEPPGGGNEQFF
TGCGCCAGCAGCTTGGAACCCCCGGGTGGGGGGAATGAGCAGTTCTTC
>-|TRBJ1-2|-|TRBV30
CAWSENYGYTF
TGTGCTTGGAGTGAGAACTATGGCTACACCTTC
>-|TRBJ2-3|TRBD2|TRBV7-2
CASSLGRIAGGRADTQYF
TGTGCCAGCAGCTTGGGGCGGATAGCGGGGGGGCGGGCAGATACGCAGTATTTT
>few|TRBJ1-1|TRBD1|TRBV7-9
CASREWGQTNTEAFF
TGTGCCAGCAGGGAATGGGGACAGACGAACACTGAAGCTTTCTTT
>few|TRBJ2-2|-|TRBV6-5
CASSFSRGSGELFF
TGTGCCAGCAGCTTCAGCCGGGGAAGCGGGGAGCTGTTTTTT
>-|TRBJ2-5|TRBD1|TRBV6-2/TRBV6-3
CASSYPGGSETQYF
TGTGCCAGCAGTTATCCAGGGGGATCGGAGACCCAGTACTTC
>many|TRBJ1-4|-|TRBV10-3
CAIGSNEKLFF
TGTGCCATCGGGTCTAATGAAAAACTGTTTTTT
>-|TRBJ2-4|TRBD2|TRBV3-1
CASSPGKLAGSLAKNIQYF
TGTGCCAGCAGCCCAGGGAAACTAGCGGGATCTTTGGCCAAAAACATTCAGTACTTC
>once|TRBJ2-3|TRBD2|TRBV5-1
CASSSQRGGSDTQYF
TGCGCCAGCAGTTCACAGCGGGGGGGGTCAGATACGCAGTATTTT
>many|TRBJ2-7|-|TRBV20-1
CSARERTNFYEQYF
TGCAGTGCTAGAGAAAGGACTAATTTCTACGAGCAGTACTTC
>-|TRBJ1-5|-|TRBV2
CASSEYGGSGNQPQHF
TGTGCCAGCAGTGAATATGGGGGGAGCGGCAATCAGCCCCAGCATTTT
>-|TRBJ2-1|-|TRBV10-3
CAISESNSYNEQFF
TGTGCCATCAGTGAGTCTAACTCCTACAATGAGCAGTTCTTC
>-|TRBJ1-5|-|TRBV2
CASKNRQGSDQPQHF
TGTGCTAGCAAGAATCGGCAGGGAAGCGATCAGCCCCAGCATTTT
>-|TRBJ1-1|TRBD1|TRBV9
CAGSAHTGTANTEAFF
TGTGCCGGCAGCGCGCATACAGGGACAGCGAACACTGAAGCTTTCTTT
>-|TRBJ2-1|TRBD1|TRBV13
CASSDTDRVNEQFF
TGTGCCAGCAGCGATACGGACAGGGTAAATGAGCAGTTCTTC
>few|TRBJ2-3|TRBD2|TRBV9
CASSDLAGGPDTQYF
TGTGCCAGCAGCGACCTAGCGGGGGGGCCAGATACGCAGTATTTT
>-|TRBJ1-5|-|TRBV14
CASSQLNQPQHF
TGTGCCAGCAGCCAATTAAATCAGCCCCAGCATTTT
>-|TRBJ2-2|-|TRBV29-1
CSVERDRGPGELFF
TGCAGCGTTGAGAGGGACCGGGGGCCCGGGGAGCTGTTTTTT